This TCR beta chain was identified during a study of post-analysis software for immune sequencing data. For the study at large: Patients with relapsing-remitting, secondary progressive and progressive-relapsing multiple sclerosis courses were all represented.

Unique molecular identifiers were built into the TCR beta cDNA libraries. One entry per CDR3 protein, called by TCRdb with MiXCR from the PCR reads. The sample consists of roughly 570,000 distinct CDR3 sequences, around a third of them appearing once. Overall study results and limits: There were roughly 5 TRBV segments more frequent in patients than controls, and TRBV5-6, TRBV5-1 and TRBV20-1 were among them. Significantly lower normalized Chao1 diversity was found in patients with multiple sclerosis relative to controls.

This clonotype was detected a few times. The target antigen is unknown. Germline V gene data show CDR1 as SGHRS and CDR2 as YFSETQ. The CDR3 has 18 residues. V lost 4 bases to trimming and J lost 7 bases, with 28 bases between them. V usage is TRBV5-1 and J usage is TRBJ2-3; no reliable D call. Sequencing was done on a sample of blood. The TCR was taken from a girl under 18 with multiple sclerosis. The CDR3: CASSTDRTRKLSTNTQYF. Here the CDR3 DNA reads TGCGCCAGCAGCACCGATCGGACGAGGAAACTATCTACCAATACGCAGTATTTT. Full variable domain (remainder filled in from reference TRBV5-1 and TRBJ2-3): KAGVTQTPRYLIKTRGQQVTLSCSPISGHRSVSWYQQTPGQGLQFLFEYFSETQRNKGNFPGRFSGRQFSNSRSEMNVSTLELGDSALYLCASSTDRTRKLSTNTQYFGPGTRLTVL.